The subject of this entry is one T cell receptor (beta chain). This sample was included in a study of blood T cells in healthy people across ages. The CDR3 contains 15 residues. The germline V and J ends were trimmed by 6 bases and 1 base, with 16 bases remaining between them. Germline V CDR1 and CDR2: ENHRY, SYGVKD. For the second PCR, which ran for about 7 to 11 cycles, a sample-barcoded 5' primer and a J-beta primer mix were used. Carrying 12 random nucleotides, a template-switch adaptor labeled each individual cDNA molecule. In TCRdb, the 5' RACE reads were re-called with MiXCR into one record per CDR3 protein. The data contain 890,000 or so distinct CDR3 sequences, about 59% of them singletons. Each sample gave at least 6 million isolated PBMCs.

The chain is built from TRBV10-3 and TRBJ2-7; maybe TRBD1 (6 bases). The TCR sequence derives from a man aged 25 to 45 in good health. Material: blood. Here the CDR3 reads CAISQKYRDSYEQYF. DNA of the CDR3: TGTGCCATCAGCCAGAAGTACAGGGATTCCTACGAGCAGTACTTC.